The 32 T cell receptor beta chains listed next were all sequenced from one sample in a study of T cell responses to AZD1222 COVID-19 vaccine. Here immunoSEQ multiplex PCR was the method, and the copy in TCRdb shows in-frame clones only, minus some. The sample shows roughly 100,000 clones, around 89% of them seen only once. Source: peripheral blood, taken on day 0 of AZD1222 vaccination. Receptors originate from an adult in good health.

The V call is TRBV5-5, the J call TRBJ1-1, with 12 bases aligning to TRBD1. The CDR3 totals 15 residues. Trimming took 0 bases from V and 11 from J; bases not matched to a gene: 8. Germline loops: CDR1 SGHKS, CDR2 YYEKEE (reference sequence). The CDR3 region has the DNA TGTGCCAGCAGCTTGGACCGGGACAGGGGGCGAGCGGCTTTCTTT. It codes for CASSLDRDRGRAAFF. The complete variable domain, with remaining parts taken from reference TRBV5-5 and TRBJ1-1, reads DAGVTQSPTHLIKTRGQQVTLRCSPISGHKSVSWYQQVLGQGPQFIFQYYEKEERGRGNFPDRFSARQFPNYSSELNVNALLLGDSALYLCASSLDRDRGRAAFFGQGTRLTVV.

The chain has TRBV7-9 and TRBJ1-4, with a possible D match to TRBD1 (5 bases). CDR1 and CDR2 (germline): SEHNR, FQNEAQ (reference sequence). V lost 7 bases to trimming and J lost 8 bases, with 20 bases between them. The CDR3 contains 15 residues. CDR3 sequence: CASTQARGGWEKLFF. The CDR3 coding sequence is TGTGCCAGCACCCAAGCCCGGGGGGGTTGGGAAAAACTGTTTTTT.

The V gene is TRBV21-1, the J gene TRBJ2-6. TRBV21-1 is given as a pseudogene. The CDR3 loop spans 18 amino acids. In nucleotides, the CDR3 is TGTGCCAGCAGCAGGAGCAGGGGAGGATTCTCTGGGGCCAACGTCCTGACTTTC. Its protein is CASSRSRGGFSGANVLTF.

The chain recombines TRBV6-5 with TRBJ1-5; D uncertain. The CDR3 runs 13 residues. Trimming pared 0 bases from V and 13 bases from J, leaving 13 bases between. In germline, CDR1 is MNHEY, CDR2 SVGAGI. CDR3 residues: CASSYSFGETQHF. DNA of the CDR3: TGTGCCAGCAGTTACTCCTTCGGTGAGACACAGCATTTT.

This chain's CDR3 is CASSLKNTGELFF. The CDR3 region has the DNA TGTGCCAGTAGTTTAAAGAACACCGGGGAGCTGTTTTTT. This rearrangement joins TRBV19 to TRBJ2-2; D uncertain. With 5 bases removed from V and 1 base from J, the gap between germline ends came to 5 bases. CDR3 length: 13 amino acids. CDR1 and CDR2 (germline): LNHDA, SQIVND (reference sequence).

The gene calls are TRBV12-3 or TRBV12-4 and TRBJ2-1, with D perhaps matching TRBD2 (6 bases). This CDR3 has 13 amino acids. The ends were cut back, 0 bases at V and 11 bases at J, with 11 bases in the middle. CDR3 amino acids: CASSLAGLGKQFF. CDR3 nucleotide sequence: TGTGCCAGCAGTTTAGCGGGACTCGGGAAGCAGTTCTTC.

The chain has TRBV11-2 and TRBJ2-3, with D hard to call. Trimming removed 4 bases from V and 5 bases from J, with 7 bases in between. Germline CDR1 is SGHAT and CDR2 is FQNNGV. CDR3 length equals 12 residues. CDR3 amino acids: CASSSVLDTQYF. The CDR3 coding sequence is TGTGCCAGCAGCTCCGTGTTAGATACGCAGTATTTT.

This clone was recorded once. The V and J genes are TRBV7-8 and TRBJ1-4, with D possibly being TRBD1 (5 bases). Germline lookup yields CDR1 SGHVS and CDR2 FQNEAQ. The V and J ends lost 2 bases and 1 base respectively, with 11 bases between them. The CDR3 is 16 amino acids. The CDR3 nucleotides are TGTGCCAGCAGCTTAAGGAGAAGGGGAACTAATGAAAAACTGTTTTTT. This encodes CASSLRRRGTNEKLFF.

The chain has TRBV28 and TRBJ1-2; weak D call: TRBD1 (6 bases). Germline CDR1 and CDR2: MDHEN and SYDVKM. The CDR3 totals 14 residues. V was cut by 3 bases and J by 8 bases, with 16 bases left in between. CDR3 residues: CASSLRDRRTGYTF. CDR3 DNA sequence: TGTGCCAGCAGTTTGAGAGACAGGCGGACCGGCTACACCTTC.

The rearrangement joins TRBV5-1 to TRBJ1-2, with D possibly matching TRBD1 (6 bases). Germline V CDR1 and CDR2: SGHRS, YFSETQ. This CDR3 has 18 residues. The ends were cut back, 3 bases at V and 1 base at J, with 22 bases in the middle. Here the CDR3 reads CASSWGAAVGTFNYGYTF. The DNA of the CDR3 is TGCGCCAGCAGCTGGGGTGCTGCGGTTGGGACATTTAACTATGGCTACACCTTC.

The chain recombines TRBV18 with TRBJ2-1; no clear D gene. The V and J ends lost 3 bases and 9 bases respectively, with 15 bases between them. Germline CDR1 is KGHSH and CDR2 is LQKENI. The CDR3 has 14 residues. CDR3 amino acids: CASSPSISGREQFF. Written as DNA, the CDR3 is TGTGCCAGCTCACCCTCGATTTCGGGCCGTGAGCAGTTCTTC.

This rearrangement joins TRBV6-1 to TRBJ1-1; 11 bases are a match to TRBD1. The CDR3 extends over 15 amino acids. V lost 3 bases and J lost 4; bases outside the gene matches: 4. Germline V gene data show CDR1 as MNHNS and CDR2 as SASEGT. CDR3 nucleotides: TGTGCCAGCAGTGAGACCGGGACAGGGGGCACTGAAGCTTTCTTT. Protein product: CASSETGTGGTEAFF.

The chain is built from TRBV11-1 and TRBJ2-1; D is possibly TRBD2 (6 bases). This CDR3 is built from 13 residues. Germline values: CDR1 SGHAT, CDR2 FQDESV (reference sequence). The V end lost 5 bases, the J end lost 6 bases, and 11 bases lay between the germline ends. CDR3 amino acids: CASSAGLFNEQFF. The CDR3, as DNA: TGTGCCAGCAGCGCTGGACTATTCAATGAGCAGTTCTTC.

The V gene is TRBV29-1, the J gene TRBJ2-3; D is unresolved. Trimming shortened V by 0 bases and J by 2 bases, and 9 bases separated the two germline ends. The CDR3 extends over 14 amino acids. Looked up from germline, CDR1 is SQVTM and CDR2 is ANQGSEA. In nucleotides, the CDR3 is TGCAGCGTTGAAGATCCAGGCTACACAGATACGCAGTATTTT. The encoded protein is CSVEDPGYTDTQYF.

The chain is built from TRBV12-3 or TRBV12-4 and TRBJ2-5; D unresolved. Trimming left V 1 base short and J 7 bases short, with 4 bases between. This CDR3 contains 11 residues. The CDR3: CASSLEGTQYF. The CDR3 nucleotides are TGTGCCAGCAGTTTAGAAGGGACCCAGTACTTC.

The chain combines TRBV19 with TRBJ1-6, with TRBD1 as a possible D gene (6 bases). The CDR3 loop spans 16 amino acids. V lost 5 bases and J 7 bases, leaving 18 bases between the germline ends. Germline assignment: CDR1 LNHDA and CDR2 SQIVND (reference sequence). CDR3 sequence reads: CASSSSGTLGNSPLHF. The CDR3 bases are TGTGCCAGTAGTTCCTCCGGGACACTAGGAAATTCACCCCTCCACTTT.

This chain links TRBV4-1 with TRBJ1-2; no clear D gene. This CDR3 is 14 amino acids long. Trimming left V 0 bases short and J 2 bases short, with 7 bases between. Germline V CDR1 and CDR2: MGHRA, YSYEKL. The CDR3 DNA is TGCGCCAGCAGCCAAGAAACCGTGAACTATGGCTACACCTTC. Protein product: CASSQETVNYGYTF.

The V and J genes are TRBV6-6 and TRBJ2-7; weak D call: TRBD2 (5 bases). CDR1 MNHNY and CDR2 SVGAGI come from the germline V gene (reference sequence). This CDR3 spans 14 amino acids. The V gene lost 2 bases and the J gene lost 1 base, with 9 bases spanning the gap. DNA for the CDR3: TGTGCCAGCAGTTACGGGTCGGGGTCCTACGAGCAGTACTTC. Translated, it gives CASSYGSGSYEQYF.

This clone has just one count. The V and J genes are TRBV4-1 and TRBJ2-1; D remains unclear. Trimming took 0 bases from V and 0 from J, leaving 9 bases between them. CDR1 is MGHRA and CDR2 is YSYEKL in the germline V gene. The CDR3 runs 16 residues. This chain's CDR3 is CASSQDEWTSYNEQFF. As DNA, the CDR3 is TGCGCCAGCAGCCAAGATGAGTGGACCTCCTACAATGAGCAGTTCTTC.

J is TRBJ1-1 and V is TRBV7-2; no clear D gene. The CDR3 contains 13 residues. Germline V lookup: CDR1 SGHTA, CDR2 FQGNSA. With 6 bases removed from V and 2 bases from J, the gap between germline ends came to 10 bases. CDR3 region: CASRPDINTEAFF. For the CDR3, the DNA is TGTGCCAGCAGACCCGACATCAACACTGAAGCTTTCTTT. Full variable domain (remainder filled in from reference TRBV7-2 and TRBJ1-1): GAGVSQSPSNKVTEKGKDVELRCDPISGHTALYWYRQSLGQGLEFLIYFQGNSAPDKSGLPSDRFSAERTGGSVSTLTIQRTQQEDSAVYLCASRPDINTEAFFGQGTRLTVV.

This clone was observed a handful of times. This chain links TRBV10-3 with TRBJ2-1, with TRBD2 matching 8 bases. After removal of 7 bases from V and 3 bases from J, the junction contained 5 bases not matched to a gene. CDR3 length: 14 residues. The germline CDR1 and CDR2 sequences are ENHRY and SYGVKD. CDR3 sequence (DNA): TGTGCCATCACGGCGGGAGGAAACTACAATGAGCAGTTCTTC. Encoded protein: CAITAGGNYNEQFF.

The chain joins TRBV12-3 or TRBV12-4 to TRBJ1-5; 7 positions match TRBD1. The ends lost 5 bases at V and 5 bases at J; junction bases unmatched: 3. CDR3 size: 13 residues. In nucleotides, the CDR3 is TGTGCCAGCAGTACGACAGGGTATCAGCCCCAGCATTTT. Translation: CASSTTGYQPQHF.

This chain links TRBV5-6 with TRBJ2-7; D perhaps matches TRBD2 (6 bases). Deletions cut 2 bases from V and 3 bases from J, with 12 bases between. The V gene's germline CDR1 is SGHDT and CDR2 YYEEEE. The CDR3 consists of 14 residues. The CDR3 region is CASSFRTTHYEQYF. CDR3 bases: TGTGCCAGCAGCTTTAGGACTACCCACTACGAGCAGTACTTC.

The chain carries TRBV7-2 and TRBJ2-6; 8 bases fit TRBD2. The germline gives CDR1 SGHTA, CDR2 FQGNSA. The CDR3 covers 17 residues. V was pared by 3 bases and J by 2 bases, with 6 bases of the junction left unmatched. The CDR3 nucleotides read TGTGCCAGCAGCTTTTCCCGGGGACTAGCTGGGGCCAACGTCCTGACTTTC. Residues: CASSFSRGLAGANVLTF.

The chain uses TRBV23-1 and TRBJ2-1; 11 bases line up with TRBD2. TRBV23-1 falls under the ORF class, with uncertain function. The CDR3 totals 21 residues. Germline trimming cut 0 bases from V and 7 bases from J; bases unmatched to any gene: 20. DNA of the CDR3: TGCGCCAGCAGTCAATCCCGTCCCCAGGGCCCTACTAGCGGGAGTATTAATGAGCAGTTCTTC. Protein product: CASSQSRPQGPTSGSINEQFF.

The chain carries TRBV5-4 and TRBJ1-1; D might be TRBD1 (6 bases). This CDR3 is 14 amino acids long. V lost 9 bases, J lost 1 base, and 16 bases lay in between. CDR1 and CDR2 (germline): SGHNT, YYREEE (reference sequence). The CDR3 bases are TGTGCCACCGCGGCCGGGACAAAGAACACTGAAGCTTTCTTT. It codes for CATAAGTKNTEAFF. The whole variable domain, filled in from reference TRBV5-4 and TRBJ1-1, reads ETGVTQSPTHLIKTRGQQVTLRCSSQSGHNTVSWYQQALGQGPQFIFQYYREEENGRGNFPPRFSGLQFPNYSSELNVNALELDDSALYLCATAAGTKNTEAFFGQGTRLTVV.

The chain combines TRBV18 with TRBJ2-4, with TRBD2 matching over 9 bases. The germline V gene has CDR1 KGHSH and CDR2 LQKENI. Trimming at V came to 2 bases and at J to 8 bases, leaving 1 base not matched to a gene. There are 13 residues in the CDR3. The CDR3 reads CASSPEREDIQYF. DNA for the CDR3: TGTGCCAGCTCACCAGAGCGGGAGGACATTCAGTACTTC. Full variable domain (remainder filled in from reference TRBV18 and TRBJ2-4): NAGVMQNPRHLVRRRGQEARLRCSPMKGHSHVYWYRQLPEEGLKFMVYLQKENIIDESGMPKERFSAEFPKEGPSILRIQQVVRGDSAAYFCASSPEREDIQYFGAGTRLSVL.

This clone was seen a few times. The CDR3 sequence is CSASRDYTEAFF. In DNA form, the CDR3 reads TGCAGTGCTAGTAGGGACTACACTGAAGCTTTCTTT. This rearrangement joins TRBV20-1 to TRBJ1-1, with D perhaps matching TRBD1 (5 bases). CDR1 and CDR2 from the germline V gene are DFQATT and SNEGSKA (reference sequence). The CDR3 contains 12 residues. V was shortened by 3 bases and J by 3 bases, with 8 bases between the two germline ends.

The chain is built from TRBV7-2 and TRBJ1-1; maybe TRBD1 (6 bases). This CDR3 spans 13 amino acids. The V and J ends lost 1 base and 10 bases respectively, with 13 bases between them. Germline V gives CDR1 SGHTA, CDR2 FQGNSA. The DNA for the CDR3 is TGTGCCAGCAGCTTAGGGAGGTCAGGGGTAGCTTTCTTT. It translates to CASSLGRSGVAFF.

This chain joins TRBV7-9 and TRBJ1-1; TRBD1 might be the D (6 bases). The V gene lost 4 bases and the J gene lost 7 bases, with 13 bases spanning the gap. The germline gives CDR1 SEHNR, CDR2 FQNEAQ (reference sequence). The CDR3 has 13 amino acids. CDR3 in amino acids: CASSSNRASEAFF. In DNA, the CDR3 is TGTGCCAGCAGCTCTAACAGGGCTAGTGAAGCTTTCTTT. Full variable domain (rest looked up from reference TRBV7-9 and TRBJ1-1): DTGVSQNPRHKITKRGQNVTFRCDPISEHNRLYWYRQTLGQGPEFLTYFQNEAQLEKSRLLSDRFSAERPKGSFSTLEIQRTEQGDSAMYLCASSSNRASEAFFGQGTRLTVV.

J is TRBJ2-2 and V is TRBV29-1, with D possibly TRBD2 on 7 matching bases. Per germline, CDR1 SQVTM and CDR2 ANQGSEA. The CDR3 has 18 residues. Trimming left V 1 base short and J 0 bases short, with 18 bases between. CDR3 coding DNA: TGCAGCGTTGAAGTAGGCCTGGGAGGGGGTACGAACACCGGGGAGCTGTTTTTT. Residues: CSVEVGLGGGTNTGELFF.

The V and J genes are TRBV19 and TRBJ1-5; 8 bases are shared with TRBD1. CDR1 and CDR2 from the germline V gene are LNHDA and SQIVND (reference sequence). The CDR3 spans 13 residues. The trim removed 7 bases at V and 9 bases at J, leaving 8 bases unmatched. CDR3 sequence: CASKGTGSPPQHF. CDR3 nucleotides: TGTGCCAGTAAGGGGACAGGTTCTCCGCCCCAGCATTTT. Looking up the rest from reference TRBV19 and TRBJ1-5 gives the full variable domain: DGGITQSPKYLFRKEGQNVTLSCEQNLNHDAMYWYRQDPGQGLRLIYYSQIVNDFQKGDIAEGYSVSREKKESFPLTVTSAQKNPTAFYLCASKGTGSPPQHFGDGTRLSIL.